These 22 T cell receptor beta chains share one sample of origin, sequenced in a study of blood T cell repertoires in COVID-19. This table comes from immunoSEQ multiplex PCR, and its TCRdb copy is limited to in-frame clones, with some not included. Seen here are about 170,000 clones, over 80% observed once, and the top ten hold roughly 4.5%. Sequencing used peripheral blood. The receptors were gathered from a woman aged 45-60 years with acute or convalescent COVID-19.

The rearrangement links TRBV11-1 to TRBJ1-5; tentatively, D is TRBD1 (5 bases). Germline V gene sequence: CDR1 SGHAT, CDR2 FQDESV (reference sequence). Trimming removed 5 bases at V and 0 bases at J, with 11 bases between. The CDR3 has 15 residues. CDR3 bases: TGTGCCAGCAGCCTCGACAGCCATAGCAATCAGCCCCAGCATTTT. It translates to CASSLDSHSNQPQHF.

J is TRBJ2-2 and V is TRBV27; no clear D gene. The CDR3 contains 17 residues. Per germline, CDR1 MNHEY and CDR2 SMNVEV (reference sequence). V lost 7 bases to trimming and J lost 1 base, with 19 bases between them. For the CDR3, the DNA is TGTGCCAGCACCCCAATTATCCAGGCCTTGAACACCGGGGAGCTGTTTTTT. It yields the protein CASTPIIQALNTGELFF.

The J gene is TRBJ1-1, the V gene TRBV15; D remains unclear. CDR3 size: 12 residues. V was shortened by 1 base and J by 7 bases, with 7 bases between the two germline ends. Germline assignment: CDR1 LNHNV and CDR2 YYDKDF (reference sequence). As DNA, the CDR3 is TGTGCCACCAGCAGAGTTGGTAGTGAAGCTTTCTTT. It specifies CATSRVGSEAFF.

The chain is built from TRBV7-8 and TRBJ2-5; D perhaps matches TRBD2 (5 bases). The CDR3 loop spans 15 amino acids. V was clipped by 1 base and J by 9 bases, with 18 bases between them. Germline values: CDR1 SGHVS, CDR2 FQNEAQ. The CDR3 DNA is TGTGCCAGCAGCTTAGATAAAGGTCCCCGGGGAGCCCAGTACTTC. Its translation is CASSLDKGPRGAQYF.

V is TRBV15 and J is TRBJ2-1; tentative D call: TRBD2 (5 bases). CDR1 LNHNV and CDR2 YYDKDF come from the germline V gene (reference sequence). Deletions cut 5 bases from V and 7 bases from J, with 6 bases between. The CDR3 totals 11 residues. The DNA of the CDR3 is TGTGCCACCAGCTCGGGAAATGAGCAGTTCTTC. This encodes CATSSGNEQFF.

The V and J genes are TRBV7-2 and TRBJ2-7, with D perhaps matching TRBD2 (6 bases). The CDR3 consists of 14 residues. V lost 3 bases, J lost 4 bases, and 13 bases lay in between. CDR1 and CDR2 from the germline V gene are SGHTA and FQGNSA. CDR3 residues: CASSLAGPTYEQYF. For the CDR3, the DNA is TGTGCCAGCAGCTTGGCGGGACCCACTTACGAGCAGTACTTC.

The CDR3 region is CASSLALGRGTEAFF. The CDR3 coding sequence is TGTGCCAGCAGCTTAGCGCTCGGTCGCGGGACTGAAGCTTTCTTT. The chain recombines TRBV7-9 with TRBJ1-1; D is ambiguous. Trimming removed 0 bases at V and 5 bases at J, with 13 bases between. Germline V lookup: CDR1 SEHNR, CDR2 FQNEAQ (reference sequence). The CDR3 covers 15 residues.

The J gene is TRBJ1-3, the V gene TRBV6-5; D remains unclear. There are 13 residues in the CDR3. From germline, CDR1 is MNHEY and CDR2 SVGAGI. V was pared by 8 bases and J by 2 bases, with 10 bases between. As DNA, the CDR3 is TGTGCCAGCTGTCAGACAACTGGAAACACCATATATTTT. This sequence encodes CASCQTTGNTIYF.

This rearrangement joins TRBV5-1 to TRBJ1-1; D unclear. V shed 4 bases and J shed 0 bases, with 7 bases lying between them. Germline-derived CDR1 and CDR2 are SGHRS and YFSETQ. The CDR3 has 13 residues. CDR3 coding DNA: TGCGCCAGCAGCGCGGAATTGAACACTGAAGCTTTCTTT. Its protein is CASSAELNTEAFF.

The V gene is TRBV27, the J gene TRBJ2-7, with 12 bases lining up with TRBD2. V dropped 3 bases and J dropped 5; count of bases not matched to a gene: 14. This CDR3 contains 18 residues. The germline CDR1 and CDR2 sequences are MNHEY and SMNVEV (reference sequence). As DNA, the CDR3 is TGTGCCAGCAGTTTGATCACCCCGGGACTAGCGGGCGGGGACGAGCAGTACTTC. It yields the protein CASSLITPGLAGGDEQYF.

Of note for this clone: This specimen includes other DNA sequences encoding the same CDR3. The chain joins TRBV7-3 to TRBJ1-1; 9 positions match TRBD1. After removal of 4 bases from V and 4 bases from J, the junction contained 4 bases not matched to a gene. CDR1 and CDR2 from the germline V gene are SGHTA and FQGTGA. The CDR3 runs 14 residues. The CDR3 DNA reads TGTGCCAGCAGCTCCGGGACAGGGAGCACTGAAGCTTTCTTT. Residues: CASSSGTGSTEAFF.

The chain has TRBV15 and TRBJ1-1; D perhaps matches TRBD1 (6 bases). The CDR3 loop spans 13 amino acids. V gave up 4 bases and J gave up 8 bases, with 14 bases separating them. Germline CDR1 LNHNV, CDR2 YYDKDF (reference sequence). CDR3 protein: CATSTGITGEAFF. CDR3 nucleotides: TGTGCCACCAGCACAGGAATTACAGGGGAAGCTTTCTTT.

The V and J genes are TRBV19 and TRBJ1-2, with 7 bases aligning to TRBD1. Germline trimming cut 4 bases from V and 8 bases from J; bases unmatched to any gene: 7. The germline V gene encodes CDR1 LNHDA and CDR2 SQIVND (reference sequence). The CDR3 length is 13 residues. Here the CDR3 reads CASSTGTVQGYTF. The CDR3 DNA is TGTGCCAGTAGTACCGGGACAGTCCAAGGCTACACCTTC.

The rearrangement uses TRBV3-1 (or the pseudogene TRBV3-2) and TRBJ1-5; 10 bases match TRBD1. This CDR3 spans 14 amino acids. V dropped 4 bases and J dropped 9; count of bases not matched to a gene: 6. Per germline, CDR1 LGHDT and CDR2 YNNKEL (reference sequence). The chain's CDR3 is CASSRGQGGWPQHF. DNA for the CDR3: TGTGCCAGCAGCCGCGGACAGGGGGGATGGCCCCAGCATTTT.

This clone was seen a few times. The CDR3 here is CASSQDGAGRQPQHF. In nucleotides, the CDR3 is TGCGCCAGCAGCCAAGATGGGGCAGGGCGTCAGCCCCAGCATTTT. The chain has TRBV4-1 and TRBJ1-5; D might be TRBD1 (5 bases). This CDR3 has 15 residues. Germline CDR1 MGHRA, CDR2 YSYEKL. V was pared by 0 bases and J by 6 bases, with 12 bases between.

The chain employs TRBV6-4 and TRBJ2-7, with D hard to call. The CDR3 length is 15 residues. Between the trimmed V and J ends, which lost 3 bases and 4 bases, there was a span of 16 bases. The germline CDR1 and CDR2 sequences are MRHNA and SNTAGT. The CDR3 DNA is TGTGCCAGCAGTGAATTCGAGGCCACGGAATACGAGCAGTACTTC. Amino acid sequence: CASSEFEATEYEQYF.

In nucleotides, the CDR3 is TGTGCCAGTAGTCGCGGACAGGGATCCTCTGGGGCCAACGTCCTGACTTTC. The encoded protein is CASSRGQGSSGANVLTF. V and J are TRBV19 and TRBJ2-6; the match to TRBD1 covers 8 bases. The V gene's germline CDR1 is LNHDA and CDR2 SQIVND (reference sequence). With 5 bases clipped from V and 0 bases from J, the junction kept 6 bases outside the gene matches. The length of the CDR3 is 17 residues.

J is TRBJ1-6 and V is TRBV7-9, with D possibly matching TRBD1 (5 bases). The CDR3 totals 19 residues. V was trimmed by 5 bases and J by 0 bases, leaving 20 bases between them. Germline CDR1 reads SEHNR; CDR2 reads FQNEAQ (reference sequence). The CDR3 region is CASSPEVGLGSSYNSPLHF. CDR3 bases: TGTGCCAGCAGCCCCGAGGTGGGACTGGGGAGCTCCTATAATTCACCCCTCCACTTT. Filled out from reference TRBV7-9 and TRBJ1-6, the complete variable domain reads DTGVSQNPRHKITKRGQNVTFRCDPISEHNRLYWYRQTLGQGPEFLTYFQNEAQLEKSRLLSDRFSAERPKGSFSTLEIQRTEQGDSAMYLCASSPEVGLGSSYNSPLHFGNGTRLTVT.

The CDR3 nucleotides read TGTGCCAGCAGCCCTGAAGGGGGTTATAATTCACCCCTCCACTTT. Translation: CASSPEGGYNSPLHF. This rearrangement joins TRBV5-4 to TRBJ1-6; a possible D gene is TRBD1 (6 bases). The CDR3 extends over 15 amino acids. Trimming shortened V by 4 bases and J by 4 bases, and 12 bases separated the two germline ends. The V gene's germline CDR1 is SGHNT and CDR2 YYREEE (reference sequence).

This rearrangement joins TRBV10-3 to TRBJ2-6; 10 positions agree with TRBD1. V gave up 4 bases and J gave up 1 base; unmatched junction bases: 4. Germline V gene lookup returns CDR1 ENHRY and CDR2 SYGVKD. This CDR3 contains 17 residues. The CDR3 here is CAISGGQGRSGANVLTF. CDR3 bases: TGTGCCATCAGTGGGGGACAGGGGAGATCTGGGGCCAACGTCCTGACTTTC.

V and J are TRBV20-1 and TRBJ2-2, with 7 bases matching TRBD2. This CDR3 is 15 amino acids long. The germline V gene has CDR1 DFQATT and CDR2 SNEGSKA (reference sequence). Trimming took 3 bases from V and 0 from J; bases not matched to a gene: 4. The CDR3 loop reads CSASMAGANTGELFF. The CDR3 bases are TGCAGTGCTAGTATGGCGGGAGCGAACACCGGGGAGCTGTTTTTT.

This clone has a handful of counts. J is TRBJ2-4 and V is TRBV7-8, with 7 bases aligning to TRBD2. Germline assignment: CDR1 SGHVS and CDR2 FQNEAQ. The V gene end was trimmed by 2 bases and the J gene end by 6 bases; junction bases not matched to a gene: 1. This CDR3 is 13 amino acids long. CDR3 protein: CASSLSGGNIQYF. The CDR3 nucleotides are TGTGCCAGCAGCTTATCGGGGGGAAACATTCAGTACTTC.